The next 5 T cell receptor beta chains were all read from a single sample in a study of blood T cell repertoires in COVID-19 (dated by TCRdb to between 2020 and 2021). Libraries were made using the immunoSEQ multiplex PCR assay. TCRdb stores this immuneACCESS table with in-frame sequences only. Part of the clones is absent; in the studies checked, under half of the shortfall reflects unresolved V genes, and no reason is known for the rest. Across this sample there are around 320,000 clones, with approximately 88% seen only once. The ten most abundant clones make up just under 7% of the sample. The sample comprised peripheral blood. The receptors shown here come from a woman aged 25 to 39 who had recovered from COVID-19.

This sequence joins TRBV6-5 and TRBJ2-6; 9 bases match TRBD1. The CDR3 has 15 residues. CDR1 MNHEY and CDR2 SVGAGI come from the germline V gene. J lost 2 bases, V lost 6 bases, and 2 bases had no gene match. The CDR3 DNA reads TGTGCCAGCAGAACAGGGGGCGCTGGGGCCAACGTCCTGACTTTC. Encoded protein: CASRTGGAGANVLTF.

The chain employs TRBV4-1 and TRBJ2-3; D might be TRBD2 (5 bases). V lost 0 bases to trimming and J lost 7 bases, with 17 bases between them. The CDR3 is 16 residues long. Germline V lookup: CDR1 MGHRA, CDR2 YSYEKL. For the CDR3, the DNA is TGCGCCAGCAGCCAAGATCCGGTCGGGGTCGTGAATACGCAGTATTTT. As protein: CASSQDPVGVVNTQYF.

The chain is built from TRBV5-1 and TRBJ2-3, with no clear D. The length of the CDR3 is 14 residues. Germline assignment: CDR1 SGHRS and CDR2 YFSETQ. V was cut by 0 bases and J by 4 bases, with 9 bases left in between. The DNA for the CDR3 is TGCGCCAGCAGCTTGGTTGCGGCAGCAGATACGCAGTATTTT. As protein: CASSLVAAADTQYF. The full variable domain, rest sourced from reference TRBV5-1 and TRBJ2-3, is KAGVTQTPRYLIKTRGQQVTLSCSPISGHRSVSWYQQTPGQGLQFLFEYFSETQRNKGNFPGRFSGRQFSNSRSEMNVSTLELGDSALYLCASSLVAAADTQYFGPGTRLTVL.

This clone was counted a few times. This rearrangement joins TRBV4-2 to TRBJ2-7; TRBD2 is a possible D gene (5 bases). The germline CDR1 and CDR2 sequences are LGHNA and YNFKEQ. This CDR3 has 14 amino acids. V lost 1 base, J lost 13 bases, and 20 bases lay in between. The CDR3 nucleotides are TGTGCCAGCAGCCAAGGCTCCGGCGGGCTGCCTCCATACTTC. Protein sequence: CASSQGSGGLPPYF.

The chain carries TRBV24-1 and TRBJ2-7; a weak D match, TRBD1 (6 bases). CDR1 is KGHDR and CDR2 is SFDVKD in the germline V gene. The CDR3 has 11 residues. The ends were cut back, 4 bases at V and 8 bases at J, with 8 bases in the middle. CDR3 DNA sequence: TGTGCCACCAGTGACCAGGGGCAGCAGTACTTC. This gives the protein CATSDQGQQYF.